This TCR beta chain appears in the sequencing data of a study of blood T cell repertoires in COVID-19 (dated by TCRdb to 2018 to 2020). With regard to the full study: Collaborator samples came from the United States, Italy and Spain and covered acute and convalescent phases of COVID-19. The prospective study material was composed of cDNA or gDNA derived from T cells, B-cell-depleted T cells, or PBMCs. The dataset comprised deeply sampled blood TCRbeta repertoires from subjects exposed to, actively infected with, or recovered from COVID-19. The repertoires were released in a freely available public database meant as a resource for research on the immune response to SARS-CoV-2. The samples were drawn from two sources: the first 160 participants of the ongoing ImmuneRACE study, and 1,200 or so subjects contributed by 6 global collaborators. A de-identified subject ID, COVID-19 status, age in years and sex were almost always included in the sample metadata. Where available, HLA class I and class II types were taken from metadata supplied by the sample provider and were not determined by assay-based typing.

The CDR3 starts with the cysteine, ends with the phenylalanine, and has 17 residues. CDR3 DNA is the only sequence kept; it has 51 bases, read in frame from the first base. Germline trimming: 5 bases from V, 0 bases from J; junction bases outside gene matches: 8. CDR1 and CDR2, looked up from the germline V gene, are KGHSH and LQKENI. In regard to this clone: No antigen is known for it. Base qualities are not recorded, but no much larger clone differs from it by a single base.

Collaborating institutions collected whole blood in K2EDTA tubes following their own protocols. For TCRbeta analysis, collaborators shipped samples as frozen whole blood, isolated PBMCs, or DNA extracted from either of those sample types. Here is what the overall study found, with its caveats: The amount of clinical and demographic metadata varied by source and participant and was provided uncurated.

TCRbeta CDR3 regions were amplified from genomic DNA by means of the immunoSEQ Assay, a bias-controlled multiplex PCR. Under the source paper's analysis protocol: Within the assay, amplification of reference gene primers was used to estimate how many nucleated cells each sample contained. To quantify the absolute abundance of each unique TCRbeta CDR3 rearrangement, sequence reads were collapsed and filtered. For each sample, productive Simpson clonality was calculated as the square root of Simpson's diversity index over productive rearrangements. The table comes from immuneACCESS by way of TCRdb, which keeps in-frame sequences with V and J called. Part of the clones is missing from these tables; in studies checked, under half for an unresolved V gene and the rest for unknown reasons. That table supplies the V and J calls and clone size; D and trimming were determined from the DNA. The sample table shows approximately 150,000 clones, and around nine tenths are seen once. The ten largest clones take up 1.5% to 2% of the sample.

Input material: peripheral blood. The sequence came from a human donor in a cohort sampled during active COVID-19. The rearrangement combines TRBV18 with TRBJ1-5; the junction holds 9 bases that match TRBD1. The sequenced DNA is TGTGCCAGCTCATCAGGGACAGGGACCTATAGCAATCAGCCCCAGCATTTT. Translated, it reads CASSSGTGTYSNQPQHF.